There are a few counts of the clone carrying this T cell receptor beta chain. TCRdb reprocessed the RT-PCR reads with MiXCR, giving one entry per CDR3 protein. The sample carries about 680,000 distinct CDR3 sequences, 13% to 15% recorded once. Trimming cost V 8 bases and J 4 bases; bases outside gene matches: 8. The CDR3 covers 13 residues. From germline, CDR1 is MDHEN and CDR2 SYDVKM. The receptor comes from a female donor in good health, serving as a healthy control. Sequencing used memory CD4+ T cells from blood. The genes are TRBV28 and TRBJ2-7, with 7 bases identical to TRBD1. The DNA for the CDR3 is TGTGCCAGCGGGCCGGGACAGCCATACGAGCAGTACTTC. Its translation: CASGPGQPYEQYF.